Listed below are T cell receptor beta chains from one sample, sequenced in a study of blood T cell repertoires in COVID-19. Assay: immunoSEQ multiplex PCR; the TCRdb copy retains only in-frame clones and omits some. The table records under 300,000 clones, approximately 86% of them present only once. Sequencing was performed on peripheral blood. These receptor sequences come from a woman aged 70 to 79 with active or convalescent COVID-19. The CDR3 runs from the conserved cysteine through the conserved F or W.

J: TRBJ1-1; V: TRBV5-1; CDR3: CASSLPEHSGWSEAFF
J: TRBJ1-2; V: TRBV4-1; CDR3: CASSQDAGRQGDGYTF
J: TRBJ1-1; V: TRBV13; CDR3: CASSSASTGGNTEAFF
J: TRBJ2-1; V: TRBV7-9; CDR3: CASRGLTVINEQFF
J: TRBJ2-7; V: TRBV7-8; CDR3: CASSSLGGIGYEQYF
J: TRBJ2-4; V: TRBV9; CDR3: CASSVGVAGGLAKNIQYF
J: TRBJ1-2; V: TRBV19; CDR3: CASSIDQAAPYGYTF
J: TRBJ2-2; V: TRBV7-9; CDR3: CASSPRRNTGELFF
J: TRBJ2-1; V: TRBV28; CDR3: CASSARTGYNEQFF
J: TRBJ1-2; V: TRBV24-1; CDR3: CATSEPIRGAVVRYTF
J: TRBJ1-2; V: TRBV7-2; CDR3: CASSSVTGSGYTF
J: TRBJ2-5; V: TRBV7-2; CDR3: CASSLALTGEKTQYF
J: TRBJ1-5; V: TRBV27; CDR3: CASPDREIMQPQHF
J: TRBJ1-3; V: TRBV3-1/TRBV3-2; CDR3: CASSQGIANTIYF
J: TRBJ2-6; V: TRBV7-9; CDR3: CASSPTGGTGANVLTF
J: TRBJ1-2; V: TRBV19; CDR3: CASSKGGDYGYTF
J: TRBJ1-5; V: TRBV12-5; CDR3: CASGPEQGTDQPQHF
J: TRBJ2-7; V: TRBV5-6; CDR3: CASTLILQGFYEQYF
J: TRBJ1-2; V: TRBV12-3/TRBV12-4; CDR3: CASSRRTDGYTF
J: TRBJ2-3; V: TRBV6-6; CDR3: CASSSRQVADTQYF
J: TRBJ1-1; V: TRBV5-1; CDR3: CASSPGGPGGKAEAFF
J: TRBJ2-3; V: TRBV2; CDR3: CASRANIRGFTDTQYF
J: TRBJ2-5; V: TRBV6-6; CDR3: CASSQLVGETQYF
J: TRBJ1-2; V: TRBV27; CDR3: CASSSWNGVTYGYTF
J: TRBJ1-2; V: TRBV6-2/TRBV6-3; CDR3: CASSPDNYGYTF
J: TRBJ1-5; V: TRBV18; CDR3: CASSPGMGQDRQPQHF
J: TRBJ1-1; V: TRBV20-1; CDR3: CSAPRDTEAFF
J: TRBJ1-1; V: TRBV7-3; CDR3: CASSQQGPTEAFF
J: TRBJ1-3; V: TRBV4-1; CDR3: CASSQEGGISGNTIYF
J: TRBJ2-1; V: TRBV5-5; CDR3: CASSLQPVTTVLSEQFF
J: TRBJ2-7; V: TRBV4-3; CDR3: CASSQDPNPMYQQYF
J: TRBJ2-5; V: TRBV4-1; CDR3: CASSQETGKETQYF
J: TRBJ1-1; V: TRBV7-9; CDR3: CASSLDSEAFF
J: TRBJ1-1; V: TRBV4-1; CDR3: CASSEDKALRNTEAFF
J: TRBJ1-2; V: TRBV6-5; CDR3: CASSKSRGLKYGYTF
J: TRBJ2-7; V: TRBV5-4; CDR3: CASSLEGTRTYEQYF
J: TRBJ2-3; V: TRBV27; CDR3: CATAGTGYVAQYF
J: TRBJ2-3; V: TRBV10-3; CDR3: CASRPGGTDTQYF
J: TRBJ1-4; V: TRBV6-5; CDR3: CASKVLPRGEKLFF
J: TRBJ1-1; V: TRBV6-5; CDR3: CASEGEGGGNTEAFF
J: TRBJ2-7; V: TRBV6-5; CDR3: CASKRGSYEQYF
J: TRBJ1-6; V: TRBV6-5; CDR3: CASRRGSSSPLHF
J: TRBJ1-1; V: TRBV5-1; CDR3: CASSSDQGYGTEAFF
J: TRBJ1-6; V: TRBV6-6; CDR3: CASSLIGQGGSYNSPLHF
J: TRBJ2-3; V: TRBV3-1/TRBV3-2; CDR3: CASSQGAGGQPDTQYF
J: TRBJ1-2; V: TRBV15; CDR3: CATSRERGGGYTF
J: TRBJ1-2; V: TRBV5-1; CDR3: CASSFSPLDRTYGYTF
J: TRBJ2-1; V: TRBV11-2; CDR3: CASSLDRISYNEQFF
J: TRBJ1-2; V: TRBV5-8; CDR3: CASSLGQGTYGYTF
J: TRBJ1-2; V: TRBV11-2; CDR3: CASSYTGGYTF
J: TRBJ1-1; V: TRBV6-2/TRBV6-3; CDR3: CASSYFRTGRTEAFF
J: TRBJ2-1; V: TRBV10-1; CDR3: CASSSKAVGEQFF